These 16 T cell receptor beta chains came from one sample sequenced in a study of blood T cell repertoires in COVID-19. Assay: immunoSEQ multiplex PCR; the TCRdb copy retains only in-frame clones and omits some. The table lists around 310,000 clones, about 90% of them singletons. Specimen: peripheral blood. These TCRs come from a middle-aged woman with COVID-19, enrolled during active disease.

The rearrangement uses TRBV6-2 or TRBV6-3 and TRBJ2-1; the D gene is possibly TRBD2 (6 bases). Trimming removed 5 bases from V and 5 bases from J, with 19 bases in between. The germline V gene encodes CDR1 MNHEY and CDR2 SVGEGT. CDR3 length equals 16 residues. As DNA, the CDR3 is TGTGCCAGCAGTCCCCAGCCAAGACCGGGAGACAATGAGCAGTTCTTC. It translates to CASSPQPRPGDNEQFF.

The chain employs TRBV29-1 and TRBJ1-2; D uncertain. CDR3 size: 15 residues. From germline, CDR1 is SQVTM and CDR2 ANQGSEA. Between the trimmed V and J ends, which lost 1 base and 8 bases, there was a span of 20 bases. Written as DNA, the CDR3 is TGCAGCGTTGAAGGTAGGGCGGGGTCCAGGATCGGCTACACCTTC. Its protein product is CSVEGRAGSRIGYTF.

This sequence joins TRBV6-2 or TRBV6-3 and TRBJ2-3; D perhaps matches TRBD2 (6 bases). From germline, CDR1 is MNHEY and CDR2 SVGEGT. The CDR3 extends over 15 amino acids. V lost 6 bases and J lost 6, with 19 bases in between. CDR3 in DNA: TGTGCCAGCAGCCCCCATTGGGGGGAGAGGGATACGCAGTATTTT. Protein product: CASSPHWGERDTQYF.

The chain employs TRBV18 and TRBJ1-3; D possibly corresponds to TRBD1 (5 bases). Per the germline V gene, CDR1 is KGHSH and CDR2 is LQKENI. V shed 4 bases and J shed 1 base, with 11 bases lying between them. This CDR3 has 15 amino acids. The CDR3 DNA follows: TGTGCCAGCTCACAAATCAACAGGTCTGGAAACACCATATATTTT. It specifies CASSQINRSGNTIYF.

The V and J genes are TRBV28 and TRBJ1-2; maybe TRBD1 (6 bases). The CDR3 has 13 amino acids. V dropped 10 bases and J dropped 2 bases, with 14 bases sitting between them. Germline CDR1 is MDHEN and CDR2 is SYDVKM. CDR3 amino acids: CAINRAKNYGYTF. The CDR3 DNA is TGTGCCATCAACAGGGCAAAGAACTATGGCTACACCTTC.

This clone was recorded once. This chain uses TRBV5-6 with TRBJ2-2, with 9 bases fitting TRBD1. This CDR3 is 17 amino acids long. After removal of 0 bases from V and 6 bases from J, the junction contained 9 bases not matched to a gene. Germline V CDR1 and CDR2: SGHDT, YYEEEE. The CDR3 loop reads CASSLEPGTGIPGELFF. CDR3 nucleotides: TGTGCCAGCAGCTTGGAGCCCGGGACAGGGATTCCCGGGGAGCTGTTTTTT.

The rearrangement uses TRBV14 and TRBJ2-1; 9 bases are shared with TRBD2. J was trimmed by 9 bases and V by 4 bases; bases with no gene match: 13. Germline CDR1 SGHDN, CDR2 FVKESK. CDR3 length equals 16 residues. The CDR3 loop reads CASSLPIPGLASEQFF. The CDR3 DNA sequence: TGTGCCAGCAGCCTTCCAATACCGGGACTAGCCAGTGAGCAGTTCTTC.

This rearrangement joins TRBV9 to TRBJ2-3; 9 nucleotides align to TRBD2. Germline V gives CDR1 SGDLS, CDR2 YYNGEE. Trimming cost V 4 bases and J 4 bases; bases outside gene matches: 31. The CDR3 consists of 23 residues. The CDR3 DNA reads as TGTGCCAGCAGCCCGGTTAGGACTCCTGGGGCGGGACTAGCTTCCCGGGCCCCAGATACGCAGTATTTT. It yields the protein CASSPVRTPGAGLASRAPDTQYF.

J is TRBJ1-3 and V is TRBV4-3; TRBD1 is a possible D gene (6 bases). V lost 1 base and J 3 bases, leaving 10 bases between the germline ends. The CDR3 consists of 15 residues. CDR1 LGHNA and CDR2 YSLEER come from the germline V gene. CDR3 protein: CASSQAQGVGNTIYF. DNA for the CDR3: TGCGCCAGCAGCCAAGCACAGGGAGTTGGAAACACCATATATTTT.

This clone was counted only a few times. V and J are TRBV5-1 and TRBJ2-7; D is uncertain. The CDR3 is 12 residues long. Trimming cost V 1 base and J 9 bases, with 11 bases left between them. Germline values: CDR1 SGHRS, CDR2 YFSETQ. The CDR3 coding sequence is TGCGCCAGCAGCTTGAATTTCCCAGTGCAGTACTTC. Protein sequence: CASSLNFPVQYF.

In its sample, this clone was seen once. The V and J genes are TRBV29-1 and TRBJ2-5, with D perhaps TRBD1 (5 bases). Germline lookup yields CDR1 SQVTM and CDR2 ANQGSEA. This CDR3 contains 13 residues. V lost 2 bases and J 1 base, leaving 8 bases between the germline ends. The CDR3 sequence is CSVERGTQETQYF. In DNA form, the CDR3 reads TGCAGCGTTGAAAGGGGAACCCAAGAGACCCAGTACTTC. The whole variable domain, remainder taken from reference TRBV29-1 and TRBJ2-5, is SAVISQKPSRDICQRGTSLTIQCQVDSQVTMMFWYRQQPGQSLTLIATANQGSEATYESGFVIDKFPISRPNLTFSTLTVSNMSPEDSSIYLCSVERGTQETQYFGPGTRLLVL.

The CDR3 reads CASSPGGSSGANVLTF. The CDR3 DNA reads as TGTGCCAGCAGCCCCGGGGGAAGCTCTGGGGCCAACGTCCTGACTTTC. The V and J genes are TRBV9 and TRBJ2-6; TRBD2 is a possible D gene (6 bases). Between the trimmed V and J ends, which lost 4 bases and 0 bases, there was a span of 11 bases. The CDR3 is made up of 16 amino acids. Germline V CDR1 and CDR2: SGDLS, YYNGEE.

This chain links TRBV6-5 with TRBJ1-3; no reliable D call. CDR3 length equals 16 residues. V lost 2 bases to trimming and J lost 0 bases, with 11 bases between them. Germline CDR1 MNHEY, CDR2 SVGAGI. CDR3 DNA sequence: TGTGCCAGCAGTTACACTAGCGACCACTCTGGAAACACCATATATTTT. It yields the protein CASSYTSDHSGNTIYF.

This rearrangement joins TRBV28 to TRBJ2-3; 8 bases fit TRBD1. The CDR3 is made up of 15 amino acids. Germline V CDR1 and CDR2: MDHEN, SYDVKM. V lost 0 bases, J lost 7 bases, and 6 bases stayed unmatched. CDR3 in DNA: TGTGCCAGCAGTTTATGGGGGGCAGGGGGCCATACGCAGTATTTT. This encodes CASSLWGAGGHTQYF. The full variable domain, rest sourced from reference TRBV28 and TRBJ2-3, is DVKVTQSSRYLVKRTGEKVFLECVQDMDHENMFWYRQDPGLGLRLIYFSYDVKMKEKGDIPEGYSVSREKKERFSLILESASTNQTSMYLCASSLWGAGGHTQYFGPGTRLTVL.

The V gene is TRBV27, the J gene TRBJ2-5; TRBD2 matches 11 bases. The CDR3 is 15 amino acids. Germline values: CDR1 MNHEY, CDR2 SMNVEV (reference sequence). V shed 3 bases, J shed 4 bases, and the junction held 4 bases outside the gene matches. In DNA form, the CDR3 reads TGTGCCAGCAGTTTGGGGACTAGCGGTGGAGAGACCCAGTACTTC. This gives the protein CASSLGTSGGETQYF.

The rearrangement links TRBV5-1 to TRBJ2-3; possible D gene TRBD2, 7 bases. Trimming shortened V by 4 bases and J by 4 bases, and 19 bases separated the two germline ends. The length of the CDR3 is 16 residues. The germline gives CDR1 SGHRS, CDR2 YFSETQ. The CDR3 sequence: CASSLALRGGSDTQYF. CDR3 nucleotide sequence: TGCGCCAGCAGCCTGGCGTTGAGGGGGGGCTCAGATACGCAGTATTTT.